This T cell receptor (beta chain) emerged from a study of T-cell reconstitution after alpha-beta-depleted transplantation in children. From germline, CDR1 is ENHRY and CDR2 SYGVKD. CDR3 length: 16 amino acids. The ends lost 7 bases at V and 4 bases at J; junction bases unmatched: 13. The library targeted TCRbeta and was prepared with unique molecular identifiers. TCRdb re-analysed the PCR reads in MiXCR, keeping a single row per CDR3 protein. Among hundreds of thousands of distinct CDR3 sequences listed, over 10% were seen once. This clonotype was sampled from a male patient younger than 18 who had a stem cell transplant for acute myeloid leukemia, so the T cells may come from the graft donor. This chain connects TRBV10-3 to TRBJ2-1, with TRBD2 identical over 7 bases. Source: PBMCs, mostly from graft donor cells, taken 360 days after TCRalphabeta/CD19-depleted stem cell transplant. The CDR3 DNA sequence: TGTGCCATCATCCGGGTTAGGACTAGGCTATACAATGAGCAGTTCTTC. It specifies CAIIRVRTRLYNEQFF.